Presented here are 5 T cell receptor beta chains from one specimen sequenced in a study of T-cell memory formation after mild COVID-19. TCRdb re-called the 5' RACE reads through MiXCR, storing one row per CDR3 protein. The data show under 250,000 distinct CDR3 sequences, just over 15% seen once. The sample was PBMCs or a T cell subset sorted from them (not recorded which). Source of these receptors: an adult woman who had mild COVID-19 (a few samples of this study predate the infection). Cell type and time point are not known.

This clonotype was seen only a few times. The chain carries TRBV3-1 and TRBJ1-6, with a weak D call TRBD1 (6 bases). Germline assignment: CDR1 LGHDT and CDR2 YNNKEL (reference sequence). Trimming stripped 1 base from V and 7 bases from J, with 8 bases between. The CDR3 spans 14 residues. The CDR3 sequence: CASSQGTENSPLHF. The DNA of the CDR3 is TGTGCCAGCAGCCAAGGGACAGAAAATTCACCCCTCCACTTT.

In its sample, this clonotype was seen a few times. V gene TRBV7-6 combines with J gene TRBJ2-3; D ambiguous. The CDR3 sequence is 13 residues long. From germline, CDR1 is SGHVS and CDR2 FNYEAQ. Trimming left V 0 bases short and J 5 bases short, with 6 bases between. The CDR3 DNA is TGTGCCAGCAGCTTAGCGATCGGAGATACGCAGTATTTT. Protein: CASSLAIGDTQYF.

V gene TRBV20-1 combines with J gene TRBJ2-6; TRBD1 aligns across 7 bases. Germline V gene data show CDR1 as DFQATT and CDR2 as SNEGSKA (reference sequence). This CDR3 is built from 17 residues. The J segment lost 4 bases and the V segment lost 1 base, leaving 10 bases of the junction unmatched. The CDR3 DNA sequence: TGCAGTGCTAGAGGACAGGGCCCACTCTCCGGGGCCAACGTCCTGACTTTC. Its translation is CSARGQGPLSGANVLTF.

This clonotype was found many times. The V call is TRBV5-1, the J call TRBJ2-7; either TRBD1 or TRBD2 may fit D (5 bases each). The V gene's germline CDR1 is SGHRS and CDR2 YFSETQ. The ends were cut back, 4 bases at V and 2 bases at J, with 10 bases in the middle. The CDR3 is 13 residues long. The CDR3 sequence is CASSPGTAYEQYF. In nucleotides, the CDR3 is TGCGCCAGCAGCCCCGGGACGGCCTACGAGCAGTACTTC.

The J gene is TRBJ2-5, the V gene TRBV5-1, with D possibly being TRBD2 (6 bases). CDR1 and CDR2 (germline): SGHRS, YFSETQ. CDR3 size: 15 residues. The ends were cut back, 3 bases at V and 2 bases at J, with 14 bases in the middle. CDR3 sequence reads: CASSSVPGTQETQYF. The CDR3 DNA reads as TGCGCCAGCAGCTCGGTCCCCGGGACTCAAGAGACCCAGTACTTC.